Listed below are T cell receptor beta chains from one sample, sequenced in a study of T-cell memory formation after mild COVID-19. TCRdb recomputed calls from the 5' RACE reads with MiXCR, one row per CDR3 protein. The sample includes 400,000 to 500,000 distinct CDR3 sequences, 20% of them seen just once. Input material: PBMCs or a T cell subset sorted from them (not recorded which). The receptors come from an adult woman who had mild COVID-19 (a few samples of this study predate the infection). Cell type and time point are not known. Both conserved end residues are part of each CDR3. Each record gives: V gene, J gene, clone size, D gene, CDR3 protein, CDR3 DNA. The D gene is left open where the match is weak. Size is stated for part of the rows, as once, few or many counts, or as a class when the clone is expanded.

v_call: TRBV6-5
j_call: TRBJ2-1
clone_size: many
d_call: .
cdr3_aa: CASSRGAYNEQFF
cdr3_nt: TGTGCCAGCAGCCGCGGAGCTTACAATGAGCAGTTCTTC

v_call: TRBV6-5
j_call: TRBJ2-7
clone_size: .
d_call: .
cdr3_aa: CASSYSQGLYEQYF
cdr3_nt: TGTGCCAGCAGTTACTCCCAGGGACTCTACGAGCAGTACTTC

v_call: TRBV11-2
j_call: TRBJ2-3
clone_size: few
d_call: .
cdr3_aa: CASGGDKLASTDTQYF
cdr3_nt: TGTGCCAGCGGGGGGGACAAACTGGCTAGCACAGATACGCAGTATTTT

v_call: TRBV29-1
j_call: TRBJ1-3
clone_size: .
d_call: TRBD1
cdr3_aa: CSVRQGPGNTIYF
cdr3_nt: TGCAGCGTGAGACAGGGACCCGGAAACACCATATATTTT

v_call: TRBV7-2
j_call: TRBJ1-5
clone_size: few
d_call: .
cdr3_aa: CASSLGQRGPQHF
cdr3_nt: TGTGCCAGCAGCTTGGGACAAAGGGGGCCCCAGCATTTT

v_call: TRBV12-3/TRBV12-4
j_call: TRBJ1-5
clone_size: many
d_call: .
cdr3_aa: CASRPQGNQPQHF
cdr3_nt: TGTGCCAGCAGACCCCAGGGAAACCAGCCCCAGCATTTT

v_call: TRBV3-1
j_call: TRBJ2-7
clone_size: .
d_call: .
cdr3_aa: CASSQDRGTPQF
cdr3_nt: TGTGCCAGCAGCCAAGATCGGGGGACCCCACAGTTC

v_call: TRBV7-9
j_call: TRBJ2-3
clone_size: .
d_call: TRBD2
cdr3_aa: CASSFTTSGRNTQYF
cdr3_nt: TGTGCCAGCAGCTTCACGACTAGCGGGAGGAATACGCAGTATTTT

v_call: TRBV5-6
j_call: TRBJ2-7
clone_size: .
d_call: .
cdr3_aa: CASSLGARVYEQYF
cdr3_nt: TGTGCCAGCAGCTTGGGAGCCAGGGTTTACGAGCAGTACTTC

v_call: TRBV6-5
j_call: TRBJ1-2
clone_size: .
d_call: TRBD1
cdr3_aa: CASSSDLQGAIFGYTF
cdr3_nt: TGTGCCAGCAGTTCCGACTTACAGGGGGCCATCTTTGGCTACACCTTC

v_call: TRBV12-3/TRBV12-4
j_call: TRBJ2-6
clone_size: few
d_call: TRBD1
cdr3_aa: CASRGQGLTGANVLTF
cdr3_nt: TGTGCCAGCAGGGGACAGGGTTTAACTGGGGCCAACGTCCTGACTTTC

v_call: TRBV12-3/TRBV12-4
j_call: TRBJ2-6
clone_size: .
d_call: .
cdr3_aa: CASSHDQTGANVLTF
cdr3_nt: TGTGCCAGCAGTCACGACCAGACTGGGGCCAACGTCCTGACTTTC

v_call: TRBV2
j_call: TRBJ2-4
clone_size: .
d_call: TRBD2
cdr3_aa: CASRNSGGTKNIQYF
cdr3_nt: TGTGCCAGCAGAAATAGCGGGGGAACCAAAAACATTCAGTACTTC

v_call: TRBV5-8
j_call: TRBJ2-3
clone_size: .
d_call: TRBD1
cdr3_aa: CAKVRDSLGTDTQYF
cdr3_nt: TGTGCCAAGGTCCGGGACAGCTTAGGGACAGATACGCAGTATTTT

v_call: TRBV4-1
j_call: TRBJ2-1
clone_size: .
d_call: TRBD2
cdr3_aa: CASSPFPGLAVDEQFF
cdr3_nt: TGCGCCAGCAGCCCTTTCCCGGGACTAGCGGTCGATGAGCAGTTCTTC

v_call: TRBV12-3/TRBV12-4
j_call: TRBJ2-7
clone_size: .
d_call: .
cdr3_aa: CASSPPRSHEQYF
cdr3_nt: TGTGCCAGCAGCCCCCCGAGGAGCCACGAGCAGTACTTC

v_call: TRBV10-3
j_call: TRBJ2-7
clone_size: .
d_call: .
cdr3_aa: CAISGMGGYEQYF
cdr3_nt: TGTGCCATCAGTGGGATGGGGGGATACGAGCAGTACTTC

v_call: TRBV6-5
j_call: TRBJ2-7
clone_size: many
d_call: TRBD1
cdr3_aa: CASTRQGAIREQYF
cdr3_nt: TGTGCCAGCACTCGACAGGGGGCAATTCGCGAGCAGTACTTC

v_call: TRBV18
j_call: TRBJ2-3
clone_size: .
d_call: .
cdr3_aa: CASSPDYRTDTQYF
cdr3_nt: TGTGCCAGCTCACCAGACTACCGCACAGATACGCAGTATTTT

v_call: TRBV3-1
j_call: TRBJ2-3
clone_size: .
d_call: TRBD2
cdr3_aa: CASSLGTTPDTQYF
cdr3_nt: TGTGCCAGCAGCCTCGGGACTACTCCAGATACGCAGTATTTT

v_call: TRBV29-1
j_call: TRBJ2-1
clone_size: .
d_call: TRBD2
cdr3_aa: CSVAPSGRSYNEQFF
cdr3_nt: TGCAGCGTAGCTCCTAGCGGGAGATCCTACAATGAGCAGTTCTTC

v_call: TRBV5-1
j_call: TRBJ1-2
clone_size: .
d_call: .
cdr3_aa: CASSLGQIIKDGYTF
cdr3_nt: TGCGCCAGCAGCTTGGGGCAGATAATCAAGGATGGCTACACCTTC

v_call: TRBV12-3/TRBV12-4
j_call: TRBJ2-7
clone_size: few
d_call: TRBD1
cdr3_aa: CASSFETGVREQYF
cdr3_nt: TGTGCCAGCAGTTTTGAGACAGGGGTCCGCGAGCAGTACTTC

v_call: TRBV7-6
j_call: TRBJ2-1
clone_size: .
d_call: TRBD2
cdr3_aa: CASSRSGDSYNEQFF
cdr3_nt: TGTGCCAGCAGCCGGAGCGGGGACTCCTACAATGAGCAGTTCTTC

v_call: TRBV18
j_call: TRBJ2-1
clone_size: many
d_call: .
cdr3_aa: CASSATNPSTNEQFF
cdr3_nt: TGTGCCAGCTCAGCCACCAATCCGTCGACCAATGAGCAGTTCTTC

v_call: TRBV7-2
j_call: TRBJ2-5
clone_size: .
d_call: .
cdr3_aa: CASSGLGLLGSETQYF
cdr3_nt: TGTGCCAGCAGCGGACTCGGACTACTGGGGTCGGAGACCCAGTACTTC

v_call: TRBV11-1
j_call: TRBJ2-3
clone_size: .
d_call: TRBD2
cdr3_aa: CASSLGLAGGSSSTDTQYF
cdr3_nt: TGTGCCAGCAGCTTAGGACTAGCGGGGGGGAGTTCGAGCACAGATACGCAGTATTTT

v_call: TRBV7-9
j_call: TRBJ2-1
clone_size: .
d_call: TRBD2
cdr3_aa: CASSGGLGPYNEQFF
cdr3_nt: TGTGCCAGCAGCGGTGGACTAGGTCCCTACAATGAGCAGTTCTTC

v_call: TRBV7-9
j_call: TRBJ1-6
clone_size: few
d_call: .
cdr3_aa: CASSFHVLYNSPLHF
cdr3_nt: TGTGCCAGCAGCTTTCATGTCCTCTATAATTCACCCCTCCACTTT

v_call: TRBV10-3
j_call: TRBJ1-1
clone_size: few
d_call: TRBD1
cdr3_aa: CAISPGQVISEAFF
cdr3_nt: TGTGCCATCAGCCCGGGACAGGTTATCTCTGAAGCTTTCTTT

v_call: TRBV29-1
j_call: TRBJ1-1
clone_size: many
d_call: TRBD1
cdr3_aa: CSGLGQGVTEAFF
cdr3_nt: TGCAGCGGCCTGGGACAGGGGGTCACTGAAGCTTTCTTT

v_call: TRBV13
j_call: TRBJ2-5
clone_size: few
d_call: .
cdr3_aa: CASSRDSETQYF
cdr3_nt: TGTGCCAGCAGCCGAGATTCGGAGACCCAGTACTTC

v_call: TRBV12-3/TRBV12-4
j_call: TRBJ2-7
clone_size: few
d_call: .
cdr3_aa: CASTGTPYEQYF
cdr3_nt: TGTGCCAGCACGGGCACCCCCTACGAGCAGTACTTC

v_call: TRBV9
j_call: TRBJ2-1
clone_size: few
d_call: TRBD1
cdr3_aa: CASSVAGTGGHRSSYNEQFF
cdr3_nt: TGTGCCAGCAGCGTAGCTGGGACAGGGGGCCACAGGAGCTCCTACAATGAGCAGTTCTTC

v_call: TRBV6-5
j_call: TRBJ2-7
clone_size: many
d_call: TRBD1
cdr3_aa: CASSPSGQGFWEQYF
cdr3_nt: TGTGCCAGCAGTCCATCGGGACAGGGGTTTTGGGAGCAGTACTTC

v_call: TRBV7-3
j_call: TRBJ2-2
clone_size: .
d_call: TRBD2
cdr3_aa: CASSSTRGGAGTGELFF
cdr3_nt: TGTGCCAGCAGCTCCACCCGCGGGGGGGCCGGCACCGGGGAGCTGTTTTTT

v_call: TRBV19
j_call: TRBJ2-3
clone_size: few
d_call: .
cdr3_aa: CASSSRVTRADTQYF
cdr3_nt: TGTGCCAGTAGTAGTCGGGTAACACGCGCAGATACGCAGTATTTT

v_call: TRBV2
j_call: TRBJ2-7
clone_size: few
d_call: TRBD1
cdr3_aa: CASKGQGVGEQYF
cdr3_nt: TGTGCCAGCAAAGGACAGGGAGTCGGCGAGCAGTACTTC